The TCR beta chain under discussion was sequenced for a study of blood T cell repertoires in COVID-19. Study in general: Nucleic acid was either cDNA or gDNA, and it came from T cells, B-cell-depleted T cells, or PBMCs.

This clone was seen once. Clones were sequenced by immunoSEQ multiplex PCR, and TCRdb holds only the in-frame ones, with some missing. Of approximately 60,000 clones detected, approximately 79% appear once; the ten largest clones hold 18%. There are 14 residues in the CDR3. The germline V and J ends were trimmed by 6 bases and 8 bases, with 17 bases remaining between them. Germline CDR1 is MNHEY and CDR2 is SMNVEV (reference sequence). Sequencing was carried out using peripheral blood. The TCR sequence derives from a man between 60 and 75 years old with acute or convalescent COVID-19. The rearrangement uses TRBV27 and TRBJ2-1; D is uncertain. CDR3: CASSLTYLVDEQFF. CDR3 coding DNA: TGTGCCAGCAGCCTTACTTACCTAGTGGATGAGCAGTTCTTC.